Listed below are T cell receptor beta chains from one sample, sequenced in a study of OX40 agonist ivuxolimab in advanced cancers. Some clones are missing from TCRdb's copy, which holds only in-frame ones; the method was immunoSEQ multiplex PCR. This repertoire shows some 64,000 clones, approximately 89% found once; its top ten account for 18%. The specimen comprised CD4+ or CD8+ T cells sorted from blood, sampled in a trial of the OX40 agonist ivuxolimab. These receptors came from an adult with an advanced solid tumor such as melanoma, head and neck, liver or kidney cancer. The CDR3 runs from the conserved cysteine through the conserved F or W. The D gene is left open where the match is weak. The size entry is marked missing in some rows and otherwise reads once, few, many or a size class.

J	D	V	size	CDR3	DNA
TRBJ2-7	NA	TRBV5-1	few	CASSPQQTPSSYEQYF	TGCGCCAGCAGCCCGCAGCAGACCCCAAGCTCCTACGAGCAGTACTTC
TRBJ2-1	NA	TRBV4-1	NA	CASSEGSPYNEQFF	TGCGCCAGCAGTGAGGGATCTCCTTACAATGAGCAGTTCTTC
TRBJ1-6	TRBD1	TRBV5-1	NA	CASSSSGTGSSPLHF	TGCGCCAGCAGCTCGTCCGGGACAGGGTCCTCACCCCTCCACTTT
TRBJ1-1	NA	TRBV6-5	NA	CASSYTNTEAFF	TGTGCCAGCAGTTACACGAACACTGAAGCTTTCTTT
TRBJ2-1	NA	TRBV15	NA	CATSTEGYNEQFF	TGTGCCACCAGCACCGAGGGCTACAATGAGCAGTTCTTC
TRBJ2-5	NA	TRBV25-1	NA	CASSDGETQYF	TGTGCCAGCAGTGACGGGGAGACCCAGTACTTC
TRBJ2-2	NA	TRBV29-1	NA	CSVSGQSRGELFF	TGCAGCGTCTCCGGACAGTCGCGCGGGGAGCTGTTTTTT
TRBJ2-3	TRBD1	TRBV11-2	NA	CASSSRGIGTDTQYF	TGTGCCAGCAGCTCCAGGGGGATTGGCACAGATACGCAGTATTTT
TRBJ1-2	NA	TRBV15	NA	CATSSELQLLNYGYTF	TGTGCCACCAGCAGCGAACTACAACTCCTTAACTATGGCTACACCTTC
TRBJ2-1	TRBD2	TRBV9	NA	CASSVGTGGPYNEQFF	TGTGCCAGCAGCGTAGGTACGGGGGGGCCCTACAATGAGCAGTTCTTC
TRBJ2-6	NA	TRBV29-1	NA	CSVPGSGANVLTF	TGCAGCGTCCCAGGTTCTGGGGCCAACGTCCTGACTTTC
TRBJ2-1	TRBD2	TRBV9	NA	CASSVLVWASGESSYNEQFF	TGTGCCAGCAGCGTATTGGTCTGGGCTAGCGGGGAGAGCTCCTACAATGAGCAGTTCTTC
TRBJ1-1	NA	TRBV6-1	NA	CASSEGSWGTEAFF	TGTGCCAGCAGTGAAGGTAGCTGGGGCACTGAAGCTTTCTTT
TRBJ1-5	NA	TRBV27	NA	CASSWPEDERNQPQHF	TGTGCCAGCAGTTGGCCGGAGGACGAGCGCAATCAGCCCCAGCATTTT
TRBJ2-7	NA	TRBV5-1	NA	CASSLGFKGRLDYEQYF	TGCGCCAGCAGCTTGGGGTTTAAGGGGCGTCTCGACTACGAGCAGTACTTC
TRBJ1-1	NA	TRBV28	NA	CASSFGRGDPEAFF	TGTGCCAGCAGTTTCGGAAGGGGCGACCCTGAAGCTTTCTTT
TRBJ1-5	NA	TRBV9	NA	CASSVMGNQPQHF	TGTGCCAGCAGCGTAATGGGAAATCAGCCCCAGCATTTT
TRBJ2-7	NA	TRBV13	NA	CASSLQGNEQYF	TGTGCCAGCAGCTTACAGGGAAACGAGCAGTACTTC
TRBJ2-5	NA	TRBV9	NA	CASSPTGTQETRYF	TGTGCCAGCAGCCCTACCGGGACCCAAGAGACCCGGTACTTC
TRBJ2-3	TRBD1	TRBV9	NA	CASSVYPGQGQYF	TGTGCCAGCAGCGTGTACCCGGGACAGGGGCAGTATTTT
TRBJ2-1	TRBD1	TRBV28	once	CASSFATGQPNNEQFF	TGTGCCAGCAGTTTTGCGACGGGACAGCCCAACAATGAGCAGTTCTTC
TRBJ2-1	NA	TRBV7-7	NA	CASSQSSYNEQFF	TGTGCTAGCTCTCAAAGCTCCTACAATGAGCAGTTCTTC
TRBJ2-1	NA	TRBV11-2	NA	CASSLGWGSDEQFF	TGTGCCAGCAGCTTAGGCTGGGGATCGGATGAGCAGTTCTTC
TRBJ2-1	NA	TRBV14	NA	CASGTGPASYNEQFF	TGTGCCAGCGGAACAGGGCCCGCCTCTTACAATGAGCAGTTCTTC
TRBJ2-4	TRBD1	TRBV7-9	NA	CASSPRDREIQYF	TGTGCCAGCAGCCCCCGGGACAGGGAAATTCAGTACTTC
TRBJ2-7	NA	TRBV27	NA	CASSFRGSYEQYF	TGTGCCAGCAGTTTTCGTGGCTCCTACGAGCAGTACTTC
TRBJ2-3	TRBD2	TRBV5-1	NA	CASSGSGESTDTQYF	TGCGCCAGCAGTGGTAGCGGGGAATCCACAGATACGCAGTATTTT
TRBJ1-1	NA	TRBV30	NA	CASGGNTEAFF	TGTGCCTCGGGGGGGAACACTGAAGCTTTCTTT
TRBJ2-6	NA	TRBV10-2	NA	CASSEPSAGANVLTF	TGCGCCAGCAGTGAGCCCAGTGCTGGGGCCAACGTCCTGACTTTC
TRBJ2-3	NA	TRBV7-9	once	CASSSGGDTDTQYF	TGTGCCAGCAGCTCCGGAGGGGACACAGATACGCAGTATTTT
TRBJ1-2	NA	TRBV27	NA	CASSLLGDPNYGYTF	TGTGCCAGCAGTTTACTGGGGGACCCTAACTATGGCTACACCTTC
TRBJ2-6	TRBD1	TRBV7-9	NA	CASSSGTGTSGANVLTF	TGTGCCAGCAGCTCCGGGACAGGTACCTCTGGGGCCAACGTCCTGACTTTC
TRBJ2-2	TRBD1	TRBV19	few	CASSIGTGTGELFF	TGTGCCAGTAGTATAGGGACAGGGACCGGGGAGCTGTTTTTT
TRBJ2-7	NA	TRBV19	NA	CASSFDGTYEQYF	TGTGCCAGTAGTTTCGACGGAACCTACGAGCAGTACTTC
TRBJ1-2	TRBD1	TRBV7-9	NA	CASSLGGTVALNYGYTF	TGTGCCAGCAGCTTAGGAGGGACAGTGGCCCTTAACTATGGCTACACCTTC
TRBJ2-1	TRBD2	TRBV5-6	NA	CASSFGTSVVNEQFF	TGTGCCAGCAGCTTTGGGACTAGCGTCGTCAATGAGCAGTTCTTC
TRBJ2-7	TRBD1	TRBV10-2	NA	CASSEVQGVGEQYF	TGCGCCAGCAGTGAAGTACAGGGGGTTGGCGAGCAGTACTTC
TRBJ1-2	TRBD1	TRBV6-1	NA	CASSKAEGAYYGYTF	TGTGCCAGCAGTAAAGCGGAGGGGGCGTACTATGGCTACACCTTC
TRBJ2-7	NA	TRBV27	NA	CASSFLDRAYEQYF	TGTGCCAGCAGTTTCCTGGACCGAGCCTACGAGCAGTACTTC
TRBJ2-1	TRBD2	TRBV28	NA	CASSLVFSGDSYNEQFF	TGTGCCAGCAGTTTAGTTTTTAGCGGGGACTCCTACAATGAGCAGTTCTTC
TRBJ2-7	NA	TRBV2	NA	CASFSGPYEQYF	TGTGCCAGCTTCAGCGGGCCCTACGAGCAGTACTTC
TRBJ1-2	NA	TRBV27	NA	CASSLSIGAFYGYTF	TGTGCCAGCAGTTTATCGATTGGGGCCTTCTATGGCTACACCTTC
TRBJ1-1	TRBD1	TRBV6-5	NA	CASSYDRGLGTEAFF	TGTGCCAGCAGTTACGACAGGGGGCTGGGCACTGAAGCTTTCTTT
TRBJ2-3	NA	TRBV6-6	NA	CASSYSQLAYTDTQYF	TGTGCCAGCAGTTACTCTCAACTAGCATACACAGATACGCAGTATTTT
TRBJ2-7	TRBD2	TRBV27	NA	CASMGGTGGAYEQYF	TGTGCCAGCATGGGGGGCACGGGGGGGGCCTACGAGCAGTACTTC
TRBJ1-1	TRBD1	TRBV9	NA	CASSAVGQGSNTEAFF	TGTGCCAGCAGCGCTGTAGGACAGGGATCGAACACTGAAGCTTTCTTT
TRBJ2-6	NA	TRBV5-1	NA	CASSSRDSGANVLTF	TGCGCCAGCAGCTCTCGGGACTCTGGGGCCAACGTCCTGACTTTC
TRBJ2-7	TRBD1	TRBV4-1	once	CASSRSTGISYEQYF	TGCGCCAGCAGCCGTTCGACAGGGATCTCCTACGAGCAGTACTTC
TRBJ2-3	TRBD2	TRBV11-2	few	CASSLGLAGATSTDTQYF	TGTGCCAGCAGCCTCGGACTAGCGGGGGCCACTAGCACAGATACGCAGTATTTT
TRBJ2-1	TRBD2	TRBV13	NA	CASSFGGSQYNEQFF	TGTGCCAGCAGCTTCGGGGGGAGCCAATACAATGAGCAGTTCTTC
TRBJ2-5	NA	TRBV6-1	NA	CASSVKRVTEETQYF	TGTGCCAGCAGCGTAAAAAGGGTGACAGAAGAGACCCAGTACTTC
TRBJ2-3	TRBD1	TRBV6-1	NA	CASSELARGFTDTQYF	TGTGCCAGCAGTGAACTAGCCAGGGGGTTCACAGATACGCAGTATTTT
TRBJ1-2	NA	TRBV11-2	NA	CASSLVQGSLLYTF	TGTGCCAGCAGCTTAGTACAGGGCTCCCTTCTCTACACCTTC
TRBJ2-1	TRBD1	TRBV7-9	NA	CASRTGTVYNEQFF	TGTGCCAGCAGGACCGGGACAGTTTACAATGAGCAGTTCTTC
TRBJ2-5	TRBD2	TRBV6-5	NA	CASSYKSGGLPETQYF	TGTGCCAGCAGTTACAAGAGCGGGGGGCTACCGGAGACCCAGTACTTC